One and the same sample provided the 32 T cell receptor beta chains below, sequenced in a study of regulatory T cells in long-lasting Graves disease. Time point: persistent/refractory GD, antithyroid drugs over 5 years with positive TRAb. PBMC-extracted RNA yielded the TCR library. Assembly of TCR beta libraries relied on iRepertoire HTBI primers together with Arm-PCR of CDR3 regions. From the multiplex PCR reads, TCRdb called clonotypes with MiXCR, one entry per CDR3 protein. This sample carries fewer than 550,000 distinct CDR3 sequences, roughly 21% of them seen once, and the ten largest clones take roughly 7%. The starting material was peripheral blood mononuclear cells (PBMCs), obtained when the disease was refractory, from a patient treated with antithyroid drugs. The source of these receptors is a female donor with Graves disease.

This clonotype has a handful of counts. The chain links TRBV20-1 to TRBJ1-6; 7 nucleotides align to TRBD1. J lost 1 base, V lost 6 bases, and 6 bases had no gene match. The CDR3 contains 15 residues. Germline lookup yields CDR1 DFQATT and CDR2 SNEGSKA (reference sequence). The CDR3 coding sequence is TGCAGTGCCGTCGACAGGGCGTCCTATAATTCACCCCTCCACTTT. Protein sequence: CSAVDRASYNSPLHF.

The sample holds many counts of this clonotype. This chain links TRBV28 with TRBJ2-7; TRBD2 might be the D (5 bases). Per germline, CDR1 MDHEN and CDR2 SYDVKM. This CDR3 is built from 13 residues. Between the trimmed V and J ends, which lost 3 bases and 7 bases, there was a span of 13 bases. This chain's CDR3 is CASSLVFEREQYF. The DNA of the CDR3 is TGTGCCAGCAGTTTGGTTTTCGAGCGGGAGCAGTACTTC.

This clonotype came up a few times. The chain uses TRBV3-1 and TRBJ2-1; 7 bases are shared with TRBD2. The CDR3 contains 12 residues. CDR1 is LGHDT, CDR2 YNNKEL, per germline (reference sequence). V lost 3 bases to trimming and J lost 9 bases; unmatched junction nucleotides: 2. CDR3 nucleotides: TGTGCCAGCAGCCATATAGCGGGTGAGCAGTTCTTC. Translated: CASSHIAGEQFF.

The genes are TRBV12-3 or TRBV12-4 and TRBJ2-2; 11 positions match TRBD1. J lost 7 bases, V lost 4 bases, and 5 bases had no gene match. CDR3 length: 15 residues. CDR3 coding DNA: TGTGCCAGCAGTTCCGGGACAGGGGGATTCGGGGAGCTGTTTTTT. This codes for CASSSGTGGFGELFF.

This chain uses TRBV10-3 with TRBJ1-5; a possible D gene is TRBD1 (5 bases). Germline values: CDR1 ENHRY, CDR2 SYGVKD. The germline V and J ends were trimmed by 10 bases and 5 bases, with 12 bases remaining between them. There are 12 residues in the CDR3. The CDR3 region has the DNA TGTGCCACCAAGGGGTCTGATCAGCCCCAGCATTTT. Protein sequence: CATKGSDQPQHF.

The rearrangement joins TRBV11-2 to TRBJ2-1; weak D call: TRBD2 (6 bases). V lost 5 bases and J 0 bases, leaving 26 bases between the germline ends. Germline values: CDR1 SGHAT, CDR2 FQNNGV. The CDR3 sequence is 20 residues long. DNA for the CDR3: TGTGCCAGCAGCCTCACGCACCCGGGAGTAACCGGAAGCTCCTACAATGAGCAGTTCTTC. It yields the protein CASSLTHPGVTGSSYNEQFF. Supplemented by reference TRBV11-2 and TRBJ2-1, the full variable domain reads EAGVAQSPRYKIIEKRQSVAFWCNPISGHATLYWYQQILGQGPKLLIQFQNNGVVDDSQLPKDRFSAERLKGVDSTLKIQPAKLEDSAVYLCASSLTHPGVTGSSYNEQFFGPGTRLTVL.

This chain joins TRBV4-3 and TRBJ1-1, with TRBD1 identical over 8 bases. The CDR3 is 14 residues long. The junction had 11 bases not matched to a gene; V was cut back by 3 bases and J by 11 bases. CDR1 and CDR2 (germline): LGHNA, YSLEER. Written as DNA, the CDR3 is TGCGCCAGCAGCCAGCAAACAAAGGACAGGGTGGCTTTCTTT. This translates into CASSQQTKDRVAFF.

To note about this clonotype: One base away lies a much larger clone, so this may be a sequencing read error. This rearrangement joins TRBV12-3 or TRBV12-4 to TRBJ2-7; D remains unclear. V was cut by 3 bases and J by 3 bases, with 6 bases left in between. This CDR3 spans 12 amino acids. CDR3 loop: CASSFFYYEQYF. The CDR3 nucleotides read TGTGCCAGCAGTTTCTTCTACTACGAGCAGTACTTC.

In its sample, this clonotype was seen a few times. The rearrangement uses TRBV6-2 or TRBV6-3 and TRBJ1-1; 7 bases map to TRBD1. The CDR3 is 15 amino acids. V lost 2 bases, J lost 0 bases, and 3 bases stayed unmatched. Germline V gives CDR1 MNHEY, CDR2 SVGEGT. DNA of the CDR3: TGTGCCAGCAGTTACCAGGGACAGATGAACACTGAAGCTTTCTTT. Its translation is CASSYQGQMNTEAFF.

This clonotype was picked up one time. Compared with germline, one end of the junction differs, possibly owing to a read error. The chain is built from TRBV7-8 and TRBJ2-2; TRBD2 is a possible D gene (6 bases). Looked up from germline, CDR1 is SGHVS and CDR2 is FQNEAQ. This CDR3 has 15 amino acids. The CDR3, as DNA: TGTGCCAGCACCCCGGGGAGATTGAACACCGGGGGGCTGTTTTTT. Translation: CASTPGRLNTGGLFF.

The genes are TRBV7-2 and TRBJ2-5, with D perhaps given as TRBD1 or TRBD2 (6 bases each). V was pared by 5 bases and J by 3 bases, with 16 bases between. This CDR3 comprises 15 residues. The V gene's germline CDR1 is SGHTA and CDR2 FQGNSA. This CDR3 reads CASSPGGGLEETQYF. The CDR3 DNA reads TGTGCCAGCAGCCCCGGAGGGGGGCTAGAAGAGACCCAGTACTTC. Using reference TRBV7-2 and TRBJ2-5 for the parts outside the CDR3, the full variable domain is GAGVSQSPSNKVTEKGKDVELRCDPISGHTALYWYRQSLGQGLEFLIYFQGNSAPDKSGLPSDRFSAERTGGSVSTLTIQRTQQEDSAVYLCASSPGGGLEETQYFGPGTRLLVL.

The rearrangement joins TRBV7-2 to TRBJ1-6; D might be TRBD1 (6 bases). Looked up from germline, CDR1 is SGHTA and CDR2 is FQGNSA. Trimming removed 10 bases at V and 8 bases at J, with 9 bases between. The CDR3 is 11 amino acids. In DNA form, the CDR3 reads TGTGCCACAGGGGCCTATTCACCCCTCCACTTT. It codes for CATGAYSPLHF.

Ten or more counts support this clonotype. The chain employs TRBV3-1 and TRBJ1-4; 8 nucleotides match TRBD1. The CDR3 runs to 15 residues. Germline assignment: CDR1 LGHDT and CDR2 YNNKEL (reference sequence). The trim removed 3 bases at V and 4 bases at J, leaving 4 bases unmatched. DNA for the CDR3: TGTGCCAGCAGCCACAGGACAGGGTTTAATGAAAAACTGTTTTTT. It is translated as CASSHRTGFNEKLFF.

This clonotype was found many times. The chain carries TRBV6-1 and TRBJ1-5; D is undetermined. The CDR3 runs 13 residues. The V and J ends lost 7 bases and 9 bases respectively, with 16 bases between them. Per germline, CDR1 MNHNS and CDR2 SASEGT. The CDR3 DNA follows: TGTGCCAGCACCAGGAAGGAAGGAGGGCCCCAGCATTTT. Residues: CASTRKEGGPQHF.

As concerns this clonotype: At one end the junction does not follow the germline gene, possibly because of a read error. The chain combines TRBV5-1 with TRBJ2-2, with a tentative D call TRBD2 (5 bases). The CDR3 contains 14 residues. Germline V lookup: CDR1 SGHRS, CDR2 YFSETQ. CDR3 residues: CTSSFGLFTGELFF. DNA of the CDR3: TGCACCAGCAGCTTCGGACTCTTCACCGGGGAGCTGTTTTTT.

Ten or more counts support this clonotype. V gene TRBV11-2 combines with J gene TRBJ2-1, with TRBD2 matching 11 bases. J gave up 6 bases and V 1 base, and 2 bases lay outside the gene matches. CDR3 length: 15 residues. Looked up from germline, CDR1 is SGHAT and CDR2 is FQNNGV. The CDR3: CASSLVSGGANEQFF. In nucleotides, the CDR3 is TGTGCCAGCAGCTTAGTTAGCGGGGGGGCCAATGAGCAGTTCTTC.

About this clonotype: A much larger clone sits a single nucleotide away, making a read error possible. This chain links TRBV6-1 with TRBJ1-1, with a possible D match to TRBD1 (5 bases). This CDR3 has 16 residues. Germline CDR1 and CDR2: MNHNS and SASEGT. In DNA, the CDR3 is TGTGCCAGCAGCCTTCAGCCCGGGACTGTGAACACTGAAGCTTCCTTT. This translates into CASSLQPGTVNTEASF.

This clonotype was counted many times. This chain connects TRBV29-1 to TRBJ2-5; tentatively, D is TRBD1 or TRBD2 (5 bases each). Between the trimmed V and J ends, which lost 7 bases and 1 base, there was a span of 16 bases. The CDR3 runs 14 residues. The germline gives CDR1 SQVTM, CDR2 ANQGSEA. The CDR3 loop reads CSGDLGESQETQYF. CDR3 DNA sequence: TGCAGCGGGGACCTAGGGGAAAGCCAAGAGACCCAGTACTTC.

The sample holds a few counts of this clonotype. The rearrangement joins TRBV5-1 to TRBJ1-5, with D possibly matching TRBD1 (5 bases). The CDR3 has 13 residues. V was clipped by 4 bases and J by 5 bases, with 10 bases between them. Per the germline V gene, CDR1 is SGHRS and CDR2 is YFSETQ. The CDR3 region is CASSNGADQPQHF. CDR3 bases: TGCGCCAGCAGCAACGGGGCGGATCAGCCCCAGCATTTT.

This clonotype has ten or more counts. The chain links TRBV29-1 to TRBJ1-1; D perhaps matches TRBD1 (5 bases). Germline lookup yields CDR1 SQVTM and CDR2 ANQGSEA. V lost 5 bases, J lost 2 bases, and 12 bases lay in between. There are 13 residues in the CDR3. CDR3 protein: CSVCLGANTEAFF. The CDR3 region has the DNA TGCAGCGTTTGTCTAGGGGCCAACACTGAAGCTTTCTTT.

The V call is TRBV4-1, the J call TRBJ2-5; D is possibly TRBD2 (5 bases). The germline V and J ends were trimmed by 0 bases and 2 bases, with 13 bases remaining between them. The CDR3 loop spans 16 amino acids. Germline V CDR1 and CDR2: MGHRA, YSYEKL. The CDR3 DNA is TGCGCCAGCAGCCAAGATAGGTCGAGCGGTCAAGAGACCCAGTACTTC. This gives the protein CASSQDRSSGQETQYF.

The sample holds many counts of this clonotype. The J gene is TRBJ1-1, the V gene TRBV6-1, with 7 positions matching TRBD1. CDR3 length equals 13 residues. Germline V gene data show CDR1 as MNHNS and CDR2 as SASEGT. V gave up 5 bases and J gave up 5 bases; unmatched junction bases: 5. CDR3 amino acids: CASSRTGGTEAFF. The CDR3, as DNA: TGTGCCAGCAGTCGGACAGGAGGAACTGAAGCTTTCTTT.

Many counts were recorded for this clonotype. The rearrangement links TRBV7-2 to TRBJ2-5; 9 bases fit TRBD2. Unmatched junction bases numbered 8, after V lost 5 bases and J lost 4 bases. The CDR3 length is 15 residues. From germline, CDR1 is SGHTA and CDR2 FQGNSA. CDR3 coding DNA: TGTGCCAGCAGCCTGAGTAGCGGGAGTGTAGAGACCCAGTACTTC. Translated, it gives CASSLSSGSVETQYF.

To note about this clonotype: It may be a read error: a sequence one base away is much more abundant. This sequence joins TRBV7-2 and TRBJ2-7; 15 nucleotides line up with TRBD2. This CDR3 comprises 17 residues. In germline, CDR1 is SGHTA, CDR2 FQGNSA. The CDR3 is CAGSPGTSGRNSYEQYF. CDR3 DNA sequence: TGTGCCGGCAGCCCTGGGACTAGCGGGAGGAACTCCTACGAGCAGTACTTC.

A few counts support this clonotype. The chain links TRBV27 to TRBJ2-7; 10 bases are shared with TRBD2. CDR1 is MNHEY, CDR2 SMNVEV, per germline (reference sequence). The CDR3 has 16 amino acids. J gave up 5 bases and V 6 bases, and 13 bases lay outside the gene matches. The CDR3 DNA reads as TGTGCCAGCAGCCCCCTACCTAGCGGGAGCCCGCACGAGCAGTACTTC. Residues: CASSPLPSGSPHEQYF.

The chain has TRBV12-3 or TRBV12-4 and TRBJ2-2; D not resolved. There are 13 residues in the CDR3. Trimming cost V 8 bases and J 3 bases, with 10 bases left between them. CDR3 protein: CASSLAHTGELFF. The CDR3 bases are TGTGCCAGCTCCCTCGCGCACACCGGGGAGCTGTTTTTT.

The CDR3 sequence: CASDRAGGLGNEQFF. The CDR3 nucleotides read TGTGCCAGCGATCGAGCGGGAGGGCTAGGAAATGAGCAGTTCTTC. V usage is TRBV6-1 and J usage is TRBJ2-1, with 10 bases that match TRBD2. J was trimmed by 7 bases and V by 8 bases; bases with no gene match: 11. Germline V CDR1 and CDR2: MNHNS, SASEGT. This CDR3 has 15 residues.

This chain links TRBV3-1 with TRBJ1-1; 8 bases are a match to TRBD1. The CDR3 sequence is 16 residues long. V shed 1 base and J 6 bases; nucleotides not matched to a gene: 10. Germline V gene sequence: CDR1 LGHDT, CDR2 YNNKEL (reference sequence). CDR3 protein: CASSQGRQGRGPEAFF. The CDR3, as DNA: TGTGCCAGCAGCCAAGGTAGACAGGGGCGGGGGCCTGAAGCTTTCTTT.

This clonotype occurred many times. The V gene is TRBV6-2 or TRBV6-3, the J gene TRBJ1-5; D is uncertain. The CDR3 runs to 14 residues. The V end lost 2 bases, the J end lost 7 bases, and 12 bases lay between the germline ends. Germline lookup yields CDR1 MNHEY and CDR2 SVGEGT. The CDR3 protein is CASSYERYGQPQHF. The CDR3 DNA is TGTGCCAGCAGTTACGAGAGGTACGGGCAGCCCCAGCATTTT.

The table lists this clonotype with many counts. The rearrangement uses TRBV27 and TRBJ2-7, with 8 nucleotides matching TRBD2. Germline V gene lookup returns CDR1 MNHEY and CDR2 SMNVEV (reference sequence). V dropped 3 bases and J dropped 3; count of bases not matched to a gene: 4. The CDR3 runs to 14 residues. The CDR3 region is CASSLSSGFYEQYF. The CDR3 nucleotides are TGTGCCAGCAGTTTGTCTAGCGGGTTCTACGAGCAGTACTTC.

This clonotype was seen at least ten times. This chain uses TRBV7-9 with TRBJ2-7, with 14 bases lining up with TRBD2. The junction had 6 bases not matched to a gene; V was cut back by 4 bases and J by 4 bases. Germline CDR1 reads SEHNR; CDR2 reads FQNEAQ (reference sequence). The CDR3 sequence is 16 residues long. For the CDR3, the DNA is TGTGCCAGCAGCTCCGGGACTAGCGGGAGAGGGTACGAGCAGTACTTC. Translation: CASSSGTSGRGYEQYF.

This clonotype was observed once. Since a much larger clone is just one base distant, this may be a read error. The V call is TRBV28, the J call TRBJ2-2; tentatively, D is TRBD1 (6 bases). The CDR3 spans 16 residues. Germline V lookup: CDR1 MDHEN, CDR2 SYDVKM. In nucleotides, the CDR3 is TGTGCCAGCAGTGACGTGGGACAATCGAACACCGGGGAGCCGTTTTTT. Amino acids: CASSDVGQSNTGEPFF.